Here is one T cell receptor beta chain with its context. The entry originates in a study of blood T cell repertoires in COVID-19. Some clones are missing from TCRdb's copy, which holds only in-frame ones; the method was immunoSEQ multiplex PCR. The sample has about 190,000 clones, 88% seen once. Input material: peripheral blood. The receptor's source is a woman in her twenties or thirties with acute or convalescent COVID-19.

The CDR3 sequence: CASSDTIGQGLDSPLHF. For the CDR3, the DNA is TGTGCCAGCAGTGATACAATTGGACAGGGGTTGGATTCACCCCTCCACTTT. This chain uses TRBV6-1 with TRBJ1-6; 9 positions agree with TRBD1. Germline CDR1 reads MNHNS; CDR2 reads SASEGT. CDR3 size: 17 residues. V gave up 3 bases and J gave up 8 bases; unmatched junction bases: 11.